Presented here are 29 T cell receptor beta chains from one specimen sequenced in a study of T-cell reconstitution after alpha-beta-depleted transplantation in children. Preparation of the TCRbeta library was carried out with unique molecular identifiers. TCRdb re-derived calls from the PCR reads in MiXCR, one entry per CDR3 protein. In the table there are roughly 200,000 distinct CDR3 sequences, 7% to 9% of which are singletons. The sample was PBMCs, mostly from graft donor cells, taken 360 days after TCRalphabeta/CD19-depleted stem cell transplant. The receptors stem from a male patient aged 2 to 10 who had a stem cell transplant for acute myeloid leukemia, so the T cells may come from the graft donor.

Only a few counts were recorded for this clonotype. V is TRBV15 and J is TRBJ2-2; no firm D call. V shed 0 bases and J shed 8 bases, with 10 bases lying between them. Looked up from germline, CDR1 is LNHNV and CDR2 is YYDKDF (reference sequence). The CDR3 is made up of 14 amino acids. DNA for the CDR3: TGTGCCACCAGCAGAGATGGACCCGTTGGGGAGCTGTTTTTT. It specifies CATSRDGPVGELFF.

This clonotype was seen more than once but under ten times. The CDR3 reads CASSLETFLGTYEQYF. CDR3 DNA: TGCGCCAGCAGCTTGGAGACCTTTCTGGGGACCTACGAGCAGTACTTC. The J gene is TRBJ2-7, the V gene TRBV5-1; D unresolved. Germline V gene sequence: CDR1 SGHRS, CDR2 YFSETQ. The CDR3 is made up of 16 amino acids. Deletions cut 0 bases from V and 2 bases from J, with 15 bases between.

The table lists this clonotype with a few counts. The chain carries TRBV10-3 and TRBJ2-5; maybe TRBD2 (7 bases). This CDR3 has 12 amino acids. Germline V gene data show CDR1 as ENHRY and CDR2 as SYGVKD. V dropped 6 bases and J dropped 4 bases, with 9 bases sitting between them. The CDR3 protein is CAIRRGGETQYF. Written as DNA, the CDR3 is TGTGCCATCAGAAGGGGGGGAGAGACCCAGTACTTC.

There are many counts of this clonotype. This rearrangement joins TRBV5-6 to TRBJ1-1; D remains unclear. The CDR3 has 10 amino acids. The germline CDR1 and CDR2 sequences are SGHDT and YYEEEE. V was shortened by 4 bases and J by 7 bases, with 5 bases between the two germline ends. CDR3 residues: CASSQNEAFF. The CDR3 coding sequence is TGTGCCAGCAGCCAAAATGAAGCTTTCTTT.

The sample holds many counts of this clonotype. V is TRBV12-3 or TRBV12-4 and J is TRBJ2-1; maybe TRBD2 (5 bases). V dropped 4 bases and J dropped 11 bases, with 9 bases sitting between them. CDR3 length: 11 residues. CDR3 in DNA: TGTGCCAGCAGTTCCGGGAATAAGCAGTTCTTC. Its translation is CASSSGNKQFF.

The CDR3 spells CSAHPNEQFF. The CDR3 DNA reads as TGCAGTGCCCACCCCAATGAGCAGTTCTTC. The V gene is TRBV20-1, the J gene TRBJ2-1; D remains unclear. In germline, CDR1 is DFQATT, CDR2 SNEGSKA (reference sequence). The V end was cut by 6 bases, the J end by 6 bases, with 6 bases between. This CDR3 is built from 10 residues.

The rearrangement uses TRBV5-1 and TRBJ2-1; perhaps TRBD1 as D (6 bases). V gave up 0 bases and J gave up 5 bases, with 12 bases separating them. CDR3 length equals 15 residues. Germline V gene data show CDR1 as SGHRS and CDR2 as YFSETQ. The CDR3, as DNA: TGCGCCAGCAGCTTGGTGGCAGGGGCTCACAATGAGCAGTTCTTC. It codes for CASSLVAGAHNEQFF.

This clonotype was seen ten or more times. The CDR3 region is CASTRLAPSTDTQYF. The DNA of the CDR3 is TGTGCCAGCACCCGACTAGCACCTAGCACAGATACGCAGTATTTT. This chain links TRBV2 with TRBJ2-3; TRBD2 aligns across 7 bases. Trimming cost V 7 bases and J 0 bases; bases outside gene matches: 7. Germline CDR1 is SNHLY and CDR2 is FYNNEI. The CDR3 runs to 15 residues.

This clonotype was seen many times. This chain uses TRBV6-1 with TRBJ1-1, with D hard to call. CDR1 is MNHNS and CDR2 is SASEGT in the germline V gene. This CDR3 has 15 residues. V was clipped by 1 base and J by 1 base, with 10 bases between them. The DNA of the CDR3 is TGTGCCAGCAGTGAAGTGGGTGGCGGGAACACTGAAGCTTTCTTT. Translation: CASSEVGGGNTEAFF.

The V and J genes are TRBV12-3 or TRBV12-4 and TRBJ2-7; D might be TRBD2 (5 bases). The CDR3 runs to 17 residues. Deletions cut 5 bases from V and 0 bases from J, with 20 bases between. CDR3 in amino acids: CASSDLRAPDSSYEQYF. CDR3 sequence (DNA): TGTGCCAGCAGTGACCTGAGGGCGCCCGATAGCTCCTACGAGCAGTACTTC.

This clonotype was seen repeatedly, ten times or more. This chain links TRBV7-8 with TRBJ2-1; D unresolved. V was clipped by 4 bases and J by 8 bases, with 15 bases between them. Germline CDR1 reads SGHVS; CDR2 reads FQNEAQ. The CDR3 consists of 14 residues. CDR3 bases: TGTGCCAGCAGCTCCCATCGGCCCTTGGATGAGCAGTTCTTC. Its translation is CASSSHRPLDEQFF.

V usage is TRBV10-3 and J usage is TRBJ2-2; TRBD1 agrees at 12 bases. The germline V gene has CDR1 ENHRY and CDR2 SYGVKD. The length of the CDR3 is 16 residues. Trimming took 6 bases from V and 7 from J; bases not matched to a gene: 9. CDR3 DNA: TGTGCCATCAGATCCGGGACAGGGGGCGCGGGCGGGGAGCTGTTTTTT. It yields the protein CAIRSGTGGAGGELFF.

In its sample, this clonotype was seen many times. The CDR3 is CSARDLAGVSYEQYF. In DNA, the CDR3 is TGCAGTGCTAGAGATCTAGCGGGGGTCTCCTACGAGCAGTACTTC. The chain combines TRBV20-1 with TRBJ2-7; 10 bases agree with TRBD2. The V segment lost 0 bases and the J segment 0 bases; nucleotides outside the gene matches: 2. Germline V gives CDR1 DFQATT, CDR2 SNEGSKA (reference sequence). The CDR3 is 15 amino acids.

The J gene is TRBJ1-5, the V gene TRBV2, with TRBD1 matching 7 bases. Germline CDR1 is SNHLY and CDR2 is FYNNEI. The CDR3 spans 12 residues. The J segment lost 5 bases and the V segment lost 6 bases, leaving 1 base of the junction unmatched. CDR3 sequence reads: CASRTGYQPQHF. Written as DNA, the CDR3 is TGTGCCAGCAGGACAGGGTATCAGCCCCAGCATTTT.

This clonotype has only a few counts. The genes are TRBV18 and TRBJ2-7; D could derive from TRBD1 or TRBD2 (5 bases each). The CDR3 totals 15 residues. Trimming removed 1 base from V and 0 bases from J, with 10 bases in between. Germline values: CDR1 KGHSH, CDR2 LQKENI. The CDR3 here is CASSPHRDASYEQYF. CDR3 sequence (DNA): TGTGCCAGCTCACCACACCGGGACGCCTCCTACGAGCAGTACTTC.

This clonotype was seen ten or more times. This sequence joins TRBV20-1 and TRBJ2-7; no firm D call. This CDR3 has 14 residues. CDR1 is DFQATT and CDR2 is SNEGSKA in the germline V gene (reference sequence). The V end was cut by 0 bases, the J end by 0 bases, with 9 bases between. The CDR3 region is CSARDLRLSYEQYV. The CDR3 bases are TGCAGTGCTAGAGATTTGCGGCTCTCCTACGAGCAGTACGTC.

CDR3 nucleotide sequence: TGTGCCACCAGCAGATCCCCGGGACTAGCGGGAGGGGGGGGCACAGATACGCAGTATTTT. This sequence encodes CATSRSPGLAGGGGTDTQYF. The V gene is TRBV15, the J gene TRBJ2-3; 16 bases are shared with TRBD2. Per the germline V gene, CDR1 is LNHNV and CDR2 is YYDKDF (reference sequence). Trimming cost V 2 bases and J 1 base; bases outside gene matches: 9. The CDR3 totals 20 residues.

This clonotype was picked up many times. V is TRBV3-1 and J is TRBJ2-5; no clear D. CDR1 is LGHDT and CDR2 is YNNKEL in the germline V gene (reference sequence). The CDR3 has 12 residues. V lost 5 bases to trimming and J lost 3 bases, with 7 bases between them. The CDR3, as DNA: TGTGCCAGCAGCACCTTAGAAGAGACCCAGTACTTC. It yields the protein CASSTLEETQYF.

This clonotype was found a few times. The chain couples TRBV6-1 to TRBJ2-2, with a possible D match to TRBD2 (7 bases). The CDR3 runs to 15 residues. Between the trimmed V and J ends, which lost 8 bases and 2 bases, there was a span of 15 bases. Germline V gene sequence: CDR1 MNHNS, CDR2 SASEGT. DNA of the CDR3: TGTGCCAGCTACCGCGGGGGCCCAAACACCGGGGAGCTGTTTTTT. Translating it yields CASYRGGPNTGELFF.

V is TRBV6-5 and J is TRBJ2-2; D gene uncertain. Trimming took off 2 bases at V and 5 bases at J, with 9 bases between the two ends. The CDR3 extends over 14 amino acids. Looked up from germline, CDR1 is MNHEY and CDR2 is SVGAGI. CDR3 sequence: CASSYIFYTGELFF. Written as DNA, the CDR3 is TGTGCCAGCAGTTACATCTTCTATACCGGGGAGCTGTTTTTT.

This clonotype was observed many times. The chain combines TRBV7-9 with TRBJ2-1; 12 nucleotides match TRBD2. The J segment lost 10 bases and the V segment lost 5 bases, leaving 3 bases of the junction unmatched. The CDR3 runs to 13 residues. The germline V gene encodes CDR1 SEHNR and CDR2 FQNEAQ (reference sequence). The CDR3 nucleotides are TGTGCCAGCAGCCCCGGACTAGCGGGAGAGCAGTTCTTC. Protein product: CASSPGLAGEQFF. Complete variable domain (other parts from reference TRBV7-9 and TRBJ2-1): DTGVSQNPRHKITKRGQNVTFRCDPISEHNRLYWYRQTLGQGPEFLTYFQNEAQLEKSRLLSDRFSAERPKGSFSTLEIQRTEQGDSAMYLCASSPGLAGEQFFGPGTRLTVL.

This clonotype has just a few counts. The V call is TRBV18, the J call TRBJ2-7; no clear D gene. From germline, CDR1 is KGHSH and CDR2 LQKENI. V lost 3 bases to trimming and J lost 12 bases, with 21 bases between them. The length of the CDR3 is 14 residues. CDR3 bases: TGTGCCAGCTCACCCGAGCCGGGTTCCCCTTCGCGGTACGTC. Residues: CASSPEPGSPSRYV.

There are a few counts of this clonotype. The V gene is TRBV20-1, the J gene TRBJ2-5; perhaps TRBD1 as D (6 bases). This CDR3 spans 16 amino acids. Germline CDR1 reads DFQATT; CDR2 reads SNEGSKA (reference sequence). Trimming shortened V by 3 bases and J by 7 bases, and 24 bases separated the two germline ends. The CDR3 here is CSASRQGPGLRATQYF. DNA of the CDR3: TGCAGTGCTAGTCGCCAGGGGCCGGGGTTGAGGGCGACCCAGTACTTC.

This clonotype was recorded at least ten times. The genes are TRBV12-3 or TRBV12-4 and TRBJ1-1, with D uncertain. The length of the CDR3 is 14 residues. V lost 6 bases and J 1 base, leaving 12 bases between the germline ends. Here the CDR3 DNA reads TGTGCCAGCAGGAAGGGTCAAGGGAACACTGAAGCTTTCTTT. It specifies CASRKGQGNTEAFF.

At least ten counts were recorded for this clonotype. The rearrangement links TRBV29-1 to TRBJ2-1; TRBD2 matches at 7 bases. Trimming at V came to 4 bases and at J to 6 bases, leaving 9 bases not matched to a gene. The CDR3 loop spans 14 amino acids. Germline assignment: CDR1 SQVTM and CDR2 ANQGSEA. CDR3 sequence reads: CSVAETSMSNEQFF. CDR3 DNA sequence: TGCAGCGTTGCCGAGACTAGCATGAGCAATGAGCAGTTCTTC.

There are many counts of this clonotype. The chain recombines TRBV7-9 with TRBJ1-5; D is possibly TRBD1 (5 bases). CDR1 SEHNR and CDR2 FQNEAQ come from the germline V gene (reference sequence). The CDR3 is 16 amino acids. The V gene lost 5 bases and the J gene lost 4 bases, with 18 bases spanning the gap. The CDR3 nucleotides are TGTGCCAGCAGCCTCAGCAGCAGTCAGGGTAATCAGCCCCAGCATTTT. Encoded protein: CASSLSSSQGNQPQHF.

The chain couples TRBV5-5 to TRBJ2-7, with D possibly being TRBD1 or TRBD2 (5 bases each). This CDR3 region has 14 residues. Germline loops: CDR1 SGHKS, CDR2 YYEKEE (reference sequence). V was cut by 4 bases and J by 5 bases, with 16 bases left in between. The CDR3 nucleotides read TGTGCCAGCAGCCCGCGGGCAGGGTTTGACGAGCAGTACGTC. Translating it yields CASSPRAGFDEQYV.

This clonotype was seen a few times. The CDR3 DNA sequence: TGTGCCAGCAGCTTTGCCGGGACAGACGAGCAGTACGTC. Encoded protein: CASSFAGTDEQYV. The chain combines TRBV11-2 with TRBJ2-7, with 7 bases identical to TRBD1. The ends lost 3 bases at V and 5 bases at J; junction bases unmatched: 4. The CDR3 extends over 13 amino acids. CDR1 and CDR2 from the germline V gene are SGHAT and FQNNGV.

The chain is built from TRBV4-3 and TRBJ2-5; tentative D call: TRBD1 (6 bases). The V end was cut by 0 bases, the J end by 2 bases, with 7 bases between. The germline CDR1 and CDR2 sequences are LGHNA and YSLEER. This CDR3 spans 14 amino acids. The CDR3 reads CASSQDTGQETQYF. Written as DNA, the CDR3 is TGCGCCAGCAGCCAAGATACAGGGCAAGAGACCCAGTACTTC.